This is a list of T cell receptor beta chains from one sample in a study of CD8 T cells in ankylosing spondylitis. TCRdb reanalysed the 5' RACE reads using MiXCR and keeps one entry per CDR3 protein. Found here are some 800,000 distinct CDR3 sequences, about 11% of them singletons; the top ten hold more than 0.5%. The specimen was blood, either unsorted or a sorted T cell fraction (not recorded which). Every receptor here comes from a male donor with ankylosing spondylitis. Each CDR3 is given with its conserved first and last residue. The order of the fields is clone size, V gene, J gene, CDR3 protein. Expanded clones get a size class; other rows say once, few or many, or leave the size out.

.	TRBV12-3/TRBV12-4	TRBJ2-3	CASSFGLLGTDTQYF
once	TRBV4-1	TRBJ2-5	CASSQDGNQQETQYF
.	TRBV29-1	TRBJ2-7	CSVARAQGDYEQYF
few	TRBV6-1	TRBJ1-2	CASRLRQPNYGYTF
few	TRBV12-3/TRBV12-4	TRBJ2-5	CASSQRRVRETQYF
few	TRBV6-2/TRBV6-3	TRBJ1-1	CASSRQAVNTEAFF
few	TRBV29-1	TRBJ2-2	CSVRTYTGELFF
many	TRBV7-2	TRBJ1-3	CASSFLRSSGNTIYF
many	TRBV12-3/TRBV12-4	TRBJ2-7	CASSLGGRQARYEQYF
few	TRBV6-5	TRBJ2-1	CASSSHSDSYNEQFF
many	TRBV12-3/TRBV12-4	TRBJ2-3	CASSLGQHTDTQYF
.	TRBV28	TRBJ1-2	CASGRWHGYTF
.	TRBV11-2	TRBJ1-1	CASRDRALNTEAFF
few	TRBV6-5	TRBJ1-2	CASSYSQEAYGYTF
few	TRBV20-1	TRBJ1-1	CSAVGGTEAFF
.	TRBV15	TRBJ2-4	CATSVGKNIQYF
.	TRBV2	TRBJ2-7	CASTQQGAGYEQYF
.	TRBV10-2	TRBJ2-3	CASKAGGRSNTQYF
few	TRBV29-1	TRBJ2-2	CSVGLEAGELFF
.	TRBV6-2/TRBV6-3	TRBJ2-5	CASNGLDPGTQYF
few	TRBV7-2	TRBJ2-5	CASSPVGGWETQYF
few	TRBV6-6	TRBJ2-1	CASSYSGMEEQFF
.	TRBV6-1	TRBJ1-2	CASREQGRGFAYGYTF
.	TRBV7-9	TRBJ2-6	CASSLGLAASGANVLTF
.	TRBV5-1	TRBJ2-1	CASSPGGWRSYNEQFF
few	TRBV11-1	TRBJ1-1	CASSLGSGAGARGTEAFF
few	TRBV7-2	TRBJ2-2	CASSILAGNTGELFF
few	TRBV2	TRBJ1-5	CASRNGNNQPQHF
.	TRBV29-1	TRBJ1-2	CSVAQYDRYGYTF
.	TRBV7-2	TRBJ1-1	CASSLLPSSDTEAFF
few	TRBV20-1	TRBJ2-5	CSANLLAAKETQYF
.	TRBV4-3	TRBJ1-2	CASSRNSAFNYGYTF
few	TRBV5-8	TRBJ2-3	CASSRGTDIGADTQYF
few	TRBV6-1	TRBJ1-1	CASTRGGANTEAFF
.	TRBV4-2	TRBJ2-1	CASSQEDGTSAYNEQFF
few	TRBV27	TRBJ2-3	CASSLFRESRDTQYF
.	TRBV5-1	TRBJ2-2	CASSLVRGTNTGELFF
.	TRBV7-2	TRBJ2-7	CASSPRDRGRYEQYF
.	TRBV20-1	TRBJ1-4	CSARDPSAGGGEKLFF
many	TRBV5-1	TRBJ2-3	CASSSAGTGEPNTQYF
.	TRBV20-1	TRBJ1-1	CSARTGRLGLNTEAFF
many	TRBV12-3/TRBV12-4	TRBJ1-5	CASSRGQGRPQPQHF
few	TRBV3-1	TRBJ1-6	CASSPILGGDSPLHF
few	TRBV5-6	TRBJ1-4	CASSLGPRGTNEKLFF
few	TRBV7-2	TRBJ2-3	CASSLGAGGPTDTQYF
few	TRBV20-1	TRBJ1-5	CSAIGGPNQPQHF
.	TRBV6-2/TRBV6-3	TRBJ2-2	CASSYSRRERIGELFF
.	TRBV20-1	TRBJ2-3	CSRGTSGITDTQYF
.	TRBV28	TRBJ1-2	CASSSGPRDYGYTF
.	TRBV15	TRBJ2-7	CATSRFRDRTYEQYF
.	TRBV12-3/TRBV12-4	TRBJ1-3	CASSRTANTIYF
few	TRBV20-1	TRBJ2-1	CSASLAGGRGNEQFF
.	TRBV20-1	TRBJ2-7	CSASSGIPYEQYF
few	TRBV6-2/TRBV6-3	TRBJ2-4	CASSYMGGPRPGNIQYF
many	TRBV29-1	TRBJ2-3	CSVDPGGGGQTDTQYF
.	TRBV9	TRBJ2-1	CASSFRGLADNEQFF
.	TRBV30	TRBJ1-1	CAWSRTEAFF
few	TRBV5-1	TRBJ2-7	CASSLEGSGAYEQYF